One T cell receptor (beta chain) is described in this entry. These data come from a study of cytotoxic CD8 clonotypes in ibrutinib-treated CLL. Germline lookup yields CDR1 SGHRS and CDR2 YFSETQ. The CDR3 consists of 15 residues. Trimming pared 2 bases from V and 6 bases from J, leaving 14 bases between. The repertoire was sequenced with immunoSEQ multiplex PCR; TCRdb's copy has only in-frame clones and lacks some. The sample yields about 140,000 clones, approximately 80% seen once. The clonotype originates from a human donor with chronic lymphocytic leukemia. The material sequenced was PBMCs, taken after 36 months of ibrutinib treatment. V and J are TRBV5-1 and TRBJ1-4; weak D call: TRBD1 (6 bases). The CDR3: CASSFGTGSYEKLFF. DNA of the CDR3: TGCGCCAGCAGCTTCGGCACAGGGAGTTATGAAAAACTGTTTTTT.